These 23 T cell receptor beta chains came from one sample sequenced in a study of identical twins. TCRdb redid the calling of the 5' RACE reads with MiXCR, one entry per CDR3 protein. This table holds fewer than 900,000 distinct CDR3 sequences, about 18% found once. Another study also made use of these data, one on T cells expressing NK-cell markers.

The sample comprised PBMCs. The receptor set was obtained from a young woman in good health.

This chain joins TRBV5-1 and TRBJ2-3, with D tentatively TRBD2 (5 bases). This CDR3 is built from 13 residues. Per the germline V gene, CDR1 is SGHRS and CDR2 is YFSETQ. V lost 5 bases and J 2 bases, leaving 9 bases between the germline ends. The CDR3 DNA reads as TGCGCCAGCAGGGAGGAATCCACAGATACGCAGTATTTT. Translated: CASREESTDTQYF.

A few counts support this clonotype. The J gene is TRBJ2-3, the V gene TRBV20-1; perhaps TRBD2 as D (6 bases). The CDR3 has 13 amino acids. Trimming left V 3 bases short and J 5 bases short, with 12 bases between. Germline values: CDR1 DFQATT, CDR2 SNEGSKA (reference sequence). This CDR3 is CSASRGSGDTQYF. The CDR3 DNA reads as TGCAGTGCTAGTCGGGGGAGTGGAGATACGCAGTATTTT.

This clonotype was counted only a few times. The chain employs TRBV20-1 and TRBJ2-1, with D possibly matching TRBD2 (5 bases). CDR1 is DFQATT and CDR2 is SNEGSKA in the germline V gene (reference sequence). Trimming took 5 bases from V and 7 from J, leaving 18 bases between them. This CDR3 has 14 residues. The CDR3 nucleotides are TGCAGTGCTGCGGGCTATGGGTGGGTTAATGAGCAGTTCTTC. The encoded protein is CSAAGYGWVNEQFF.

The table lists this clonotype with a few counts. This rearrangement joins TRBV11-2 to TRBJ1-2, with D possibly being TRBD1 (6 bases). Germline-derived CDR1 and CDR2 are SGHAT and FQNNGV. This CDR3 has 13 residues. Trimming cost V 2 bases and J 5 bases, with 9 bases left between them. CDR3 nucleotide sequence: TGTGCCAGCAGCTTACACAGGGAATATGGCTACACCTTC. This sequence encodes CASSLHREYGYTF.

This chain joins TRBV6-5 and TRBJ2-7, with 10 bases matching TRBD2. Germline CDR1 and CDR2: MNHEY and SVGAGI. Trimming cost V 4 bases and J 4 bases; bases outside gene matches: 16. The CDR3 spans 18 residues. The CDR3 loop is CASSSPSRTGTSAYEQYF. The CDR3 nucleotides read TGTGCCAGCAGTTCCCCAAGTAGGACCGGGACTAGCGCTTACGAGCAGTACTTC.

This clonotype was detected only a few times. V and J are TRBV12-3 or TRBV12-4 and TRBJ2-1; D tentatively reads TRBD1 or TRBD2 (6 bases each). V lost 6 bases to trimming and J lost 14 bases, with 23 bases between them. The CDR3 length is 14 residues. The CDR3 DNA reads TGTGCCAGCAGGGGTGGACTACCAGGGGCCGGGGAGTTCTTC. Its translation is CASRGGLPGAGEFF.

This clonotype was seen only a few times. The CDR3 is CSGIWETQYF. The CDR3 DNA reads TGCAGCGGAATCTGGGAGACCCAGTACTTC. V usage is TRBV29-1 and J usage is TRBJ2-5; D gene uncertain. CDR3 length equals 10 residues. Germline assignment: CDR1 SQVTM and CDR2 ANQGSEA. V lost 7 bases and J 5 bases, leaving 8 bases between the germline ends.

The chain is built from TRBV7-9 and TRBJ1-2; no definite D call. The CDR3 is 12 amino acids. V was shortened by 1 base and J by 7 bases, with 7 bases between the two germline ends. CDR1 is SEHNR and CDR2 is FQNEAQ in the germline V gene (reference sequence). The CDR3 DNA follows: TGTGCCAGCAGCTTAGAAGCGGGTGGCTACACCTTC. Translation gives CASSLEAGGYTF. The full variable domain, in which reference TRBV7-9 and TRBJ1-2 provide the parts outside the CDR3, is DTGVSQNPRHKITKRGQNVTFRCDPISEHNRLYWYRQTLGQGPEFLTYFQNEAQLEKSRLLSDRFSAERPKGSFSTLEIQRTEQGDSAMYLCASSLEAGGYTFGSGTRLTVV.

This clonotype was seen a handful of times. The J gene is TRBJ1-2, the V gene TRBV2; D may be TRBD1 (6 bases). Between the trimmed V and J ends, which lost 6 bases and 2 bases, there was a span of 16 bases. Per germline, CDR1 SNHLY and CDR2 FYNNEI. There are 15 residues in the CDR3. The chain's CDR3 is CASSSNLGANYGYTF. CDR3 bases: TGTGCCAGCAGCTCAAACTTGGGGGCAAACTATGGCTACACCTTC.

This clonotype has more than one count but fewer than ten. CDR3 region: CASSPTGFHEQYF. As DNA, the CDR3 is TGTGCCAGCAGCCCGACAGGATTCCACGAGCAGTACTTC. J is TRBJ2-7 and V is TRBV7-9, with a possible D match to TRBD1 (6 bases). The germline gives CDR1 SEHNR, CDR2 FQNEAQ (reference sequence). The CDR3 runs to 13 residues. Trimming took off 5 bases at V and 5 bases at J, with 13 bases between the two ends.

The chain couples TRBV18 to TRBJ2-2, with a weak D call TRBD2 (5 bases). The CDR3 extends over 12 amino acids. Looked up from germline, CDR1 is KGHSH and CDR2 is LQKENI. Trimming left V 3 bases short and J 8 bases short, with 7 bases between. The CDR3 loop is CASSPEVGELFF. CDR3 DNA: TGTGCCAGCTCACCGGAGGTTGGGGAGCTGTTTTTT.

This clonotype was picked up a small number of times. This sequence joins TRBV3-1 and TRBJ1-1; no clear D. Deletions cut 1 base from V and 7 bases from J, with 7 bases between. CDR3 length: 12 amino acids. Germline CDR1 LGHDT, CDR2 YNNKEL (reference sequence). The CDR3 coding sequence is TGTGCCAGCAGCCAAGTTGAAGGTGAAGCTTTCTTT. Residues: CASSQVEGEAFF.

The rearrangement links TRBV15 to TRBJ2-3; D uncertain. There are 13 residues in the CDR3. Germline V gene lookup returns CDR1 LNHNV and CDR2 YYDKDF (reference sequence). V gave up 4 bases and J gave up 4 bases, with 9 bases separating them. The CDR3 loop is CATSTGVADTQYF. For the CDR3, the DNA is TGTGCCACCAGCACGGGTGTGGCAGATACGCAGTATTTT.

The V call is TRBV6-1, the J call TRBJ1-5; D might be TRBD1 (6 bases). Between the trimmed V and J ends, which lost 8 bases and 6 bases, there was a span of 14 bases. CDR3 size: 13 residues. Per germline, CDR1 MNHNS and CDR2 SASEGT. CDR3 region: CASLQGRSQPQHF. The CDR3 nucleotides read TGTGCCAGCCTCCAGGGGCGTTCTCAGCCCCAGCATTTT.

This clonotype was detected ten times or more. The gene calls are TRBV7-6 and TRBJ2-2; tentatively, D is TRBD1 or TRBD2 (5 bases each). The CDR3 is made up of 15 amino acids. Germline loops: CDR1 SGHVS, CDR2 FNYEAQ. V lost 5 bases to trimming and J lost 4 bases, with 14 bases between them. The CDR3 DNA is TGTGCCAGCAGCAAAAGGGACCTTACCACCGGGGAGCTGTTTTTT. This gives the protein CASSKRDLTTGELFF.

The J gene is TRBJ2-5, the V gene TRBV10-2; 7 nucleotides agree with TRBD1. The CDR3 sequence is 15 residues long. Germline V lookup: CDR1 WSHSY, CDR2 SAAADI. The ends lost 0 bases at V and 2 bases at J; junction bases unmatched: 3. The DNA for the CDR3 is TGCGCCAGCAGTGAGTCCCGCAGGGGGCAAGAGACCCAGTACTTC. Translated, it gives CASSESRRGQETQYF.

This chain links TRBV29-1 with TRBJ2-7; 8 bases line up with TRBD2. This CDR3 region has 12 residues. Germline values: CDR1 SQVTM, CDR2 ANQGSEA. Trimming cost V 6 bases and J 6 bases; bases outside gene matches: 7. CDR3 in amino acids: CSVTGGPGEQYF. The CDR3 DNA follows: TGCAGCGTGACGGGAGGGCCGGGCGAGCAGTACTTC.

This clonotype was seen more than once but under ten times. The chain recombines TRBV7-2 with TRBJ2-7, with TRBD2 matching 12 bases. CDR1 is SGHTA and CDR2 is FQGNSA in the germline V gene. V lost 6 bases, J lost 7 bases, and 10 bases stayed unmatched. This CDR3 comprises 15 residues. CDR3 in amino acids: CASRARLAGEDEQYF. DNA for the CDR3: TGTGCCAGCAGGGCGCGACTAGCGGGAGAGGATGAGCAGTACTTC.

This clonotype was observed once. The rearrangement joins TRBV5-1 to TRBJ2-5, with 12 nucleotides matching TRBD2. The CDR3 is 17 residues long. The germline V gene has CDR1 SGHRS and CDR2 YFSETQ. V gave up 4 bases and J gave up 4 bases; unmatched junction bases: 11. The CDR3, as DNA: TGCGCCAGCAGCCAAACGCTAGCGGGGGGGCGCGGAGAGACCCAGTACTTC. Translated, it gives CASSQTLAGGRGETQYF.

The gene calls are TRBV7-8 and TRBJ1-4, with D tentatively TRBD1 (5 bases). V shed 6 bases and J shed 5 bases, with 13 bases lying between them. The CDR3 is 14 amino acids. The germline V gene has CDR1 SGHVS and CDR2 FQNEAQ. CDR3 in amino acids: CASRAGTKNEKLFF. CDR3 sequence (DNA): TGTGCCAGCAGGGCCGGGACGAAAAATGAAAAACTGTTTTTT.

This chain links TRBV29-1 with TRBJ1-4; D is uncertain. The V end lost 3 bases, the J end lost 8 bases, and 10 bases lay between the germline ends. This CDR3 has 12 amino acids. Looked up from germline, CDR1 is SQVTM and CDR2 is ANQGSEA. CDR3 region: CSVDTPGEKLFF. The CDR3 DNA reads as TGCAGCGTTGACACCCCGGGGGAAAAACTGTTTTTT.

This rearrangement joins TRBV27 to TRBJ2-2, with 11 bases fitting TRBD2. Trimming removed 8 bases from V and 6 bases from J; junction bases left unmatched: 8. The length of the CDR3 is 15 residues. CDR1 MNHEY and CDR2 SMNVEV come from the germline V gene (reference sequence). CDR3 residues: CASQILAGEAGELFF. The CDR3 DNA is TGTGCCAGCCAAATACTAGCGGGGGAGGCCGGGGAGCTGTTTTTT.

The V gene is TRBV2, the J gene TRBJ1-2; D not certain. The V and J ends lost 2 bases and 5 bases respectively, with 9 bases between them. The CDR3 extends over 13 amino acids. Germline V CDR1 and CDR2: SNHLY, FYNNEI. Here the CDR3 reads CASSEYDLYGYTF. CDR3 coding DNA: TGTGCCAGCAGTGAATATGACCTTTATGGCTACACCTTC.